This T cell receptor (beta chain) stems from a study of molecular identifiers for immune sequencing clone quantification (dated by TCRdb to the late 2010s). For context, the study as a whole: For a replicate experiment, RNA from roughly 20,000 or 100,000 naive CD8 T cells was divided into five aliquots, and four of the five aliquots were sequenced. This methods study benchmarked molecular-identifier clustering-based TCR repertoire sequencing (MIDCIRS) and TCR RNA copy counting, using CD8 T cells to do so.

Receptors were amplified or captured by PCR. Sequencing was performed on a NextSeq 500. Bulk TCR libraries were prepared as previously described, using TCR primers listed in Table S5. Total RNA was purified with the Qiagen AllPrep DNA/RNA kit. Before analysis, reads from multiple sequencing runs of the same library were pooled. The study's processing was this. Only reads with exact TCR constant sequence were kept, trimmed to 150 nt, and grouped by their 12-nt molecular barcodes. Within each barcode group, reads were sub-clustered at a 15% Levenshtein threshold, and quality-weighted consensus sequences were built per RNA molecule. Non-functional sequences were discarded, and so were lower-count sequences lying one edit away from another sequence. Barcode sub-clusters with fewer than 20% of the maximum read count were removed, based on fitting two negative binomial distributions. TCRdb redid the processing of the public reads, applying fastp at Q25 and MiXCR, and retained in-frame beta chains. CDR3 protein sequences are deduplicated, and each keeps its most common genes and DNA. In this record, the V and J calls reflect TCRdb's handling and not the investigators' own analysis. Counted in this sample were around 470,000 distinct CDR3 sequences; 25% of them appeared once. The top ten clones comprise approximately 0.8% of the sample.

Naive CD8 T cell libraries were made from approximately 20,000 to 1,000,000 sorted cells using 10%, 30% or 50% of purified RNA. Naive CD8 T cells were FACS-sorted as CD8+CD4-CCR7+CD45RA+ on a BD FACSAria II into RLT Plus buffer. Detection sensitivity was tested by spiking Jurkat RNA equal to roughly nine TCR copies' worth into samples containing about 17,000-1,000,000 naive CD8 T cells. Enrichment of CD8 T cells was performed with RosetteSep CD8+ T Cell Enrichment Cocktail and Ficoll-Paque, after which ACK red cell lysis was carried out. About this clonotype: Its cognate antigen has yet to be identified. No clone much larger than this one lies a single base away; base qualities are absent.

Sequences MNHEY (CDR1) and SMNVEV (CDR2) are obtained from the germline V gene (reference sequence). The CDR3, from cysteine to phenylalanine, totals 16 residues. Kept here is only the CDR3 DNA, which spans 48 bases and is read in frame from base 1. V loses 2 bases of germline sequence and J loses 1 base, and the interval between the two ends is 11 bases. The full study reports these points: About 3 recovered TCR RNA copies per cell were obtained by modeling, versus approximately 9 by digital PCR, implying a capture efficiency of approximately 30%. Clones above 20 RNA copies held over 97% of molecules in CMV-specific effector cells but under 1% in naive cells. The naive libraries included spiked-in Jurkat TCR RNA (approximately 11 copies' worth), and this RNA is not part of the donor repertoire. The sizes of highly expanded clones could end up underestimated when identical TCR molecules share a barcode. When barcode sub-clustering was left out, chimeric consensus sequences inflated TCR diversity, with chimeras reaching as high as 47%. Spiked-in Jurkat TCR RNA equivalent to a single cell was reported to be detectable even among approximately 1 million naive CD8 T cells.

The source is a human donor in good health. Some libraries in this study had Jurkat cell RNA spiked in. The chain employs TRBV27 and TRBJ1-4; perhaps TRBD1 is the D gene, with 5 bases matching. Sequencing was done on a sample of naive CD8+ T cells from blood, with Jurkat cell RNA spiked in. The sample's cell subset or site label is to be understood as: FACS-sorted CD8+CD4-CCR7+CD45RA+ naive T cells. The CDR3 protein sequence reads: CASSLVPGGTNEKLFF. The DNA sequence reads TGTGCCAGCAGTTTAGTTCCCGGGGGAACTAATGAAAAACTGTTTTTT.